This record looks at one T cell receptor beta chain sequence and its context. The antigen remains undetermined. CDR3 length: 11 residues. V gave up 5 bases and J gave up 2 bases, with 7 bases separating them. The germline V gene encodes CDR1 DFQATT and CDR2 SNEGSKA (reference sequence). This specimen comes from a study of vaccination effects on CD4 cells after COVID-19. Overall study findings and caveats: Late in the post-vaccination period, infection-induced and vaccine-induced clones underwent marked clonal contraction. Healthy vaccine recipients' vaccine-induced clones were almost all SARS-CoV-2 mono-reactive.

Produced via immunoSEQ multiplex PCR; TCRdb's table is partial and in-frame only. The sample yields approximately 21,000 clones, 65% to 80% seen once. The ViraFEST assay expanded antigen-specific CD4+ T cells with viral peptide pools before sequencing. Culture lasted about nine days before CD4+ T cell isolation. Among the vaccine recipients, none had a prior SARS-CoV-2 infection, and nucleocapsid antibodies were negative. The genes are TRBV20-1 and TRBJ2-7; D call uncertain. The sample was CD4+ T cells from PBMCs cultured with HCoV-NL63 spike peptides, taken before COVID-19 vaccination. The sequence was obtained from a human donor who received a COVID-19 vaccine. CDR3 protein: CSAQGPYEQYF. The CDR3, as DNA: TGCAGTGCTCAAGGACCCTACGAGCAGTACTTC.